The clone carrying this TCR beta chain was found many times. The antigen is unknown. TCRdb passed the 5' RACE reads through MiXCR, listing each CDR3 protein once. The data show tens of thousands of distinct CDR3 sequences, with 6.1% seen just once and roughly 0.85% held by the top ten. These data are taken from a study of T-cell memory formation after mild COVID-19. Study at large: TCR clusters mostly belonged to single donors. Study-wide results and caveats: Memory sampled before infection contained some responding clones, suggesting cross-reactive memory joined. Clones from the second wave (peaking day 37) had unconfirmed SARS-CoV-2 specificity. CD8+ contracting clones occupied EMRA, while CD4+ ones occupied mainly CM and EM.

The CDR3 contains 15 residues. V shed 7 bases, J shed 5 bases, and the junction held 10 bases outside the gene matches. The germline gives CDR1 KGHDR, CDR2 SFDVKD. The clonotype was recovered from an adult who had mild COVID-19 (a few samples of this study predate the infection). Cell type and time point are not known. The rearrangement joins TRBV24-1 to TRBJ2-5; 9 positions agree with TRBD2. Sequenced: PBMCs or a T cell subset sorted from them (not recorded which). The CDR3 nucleotides read TGTGCCACCAGCTTTGGGGCGGGAGGGCCGGAGACCCAGTACTTC. Residues: CATSFGAGGPETQYF.